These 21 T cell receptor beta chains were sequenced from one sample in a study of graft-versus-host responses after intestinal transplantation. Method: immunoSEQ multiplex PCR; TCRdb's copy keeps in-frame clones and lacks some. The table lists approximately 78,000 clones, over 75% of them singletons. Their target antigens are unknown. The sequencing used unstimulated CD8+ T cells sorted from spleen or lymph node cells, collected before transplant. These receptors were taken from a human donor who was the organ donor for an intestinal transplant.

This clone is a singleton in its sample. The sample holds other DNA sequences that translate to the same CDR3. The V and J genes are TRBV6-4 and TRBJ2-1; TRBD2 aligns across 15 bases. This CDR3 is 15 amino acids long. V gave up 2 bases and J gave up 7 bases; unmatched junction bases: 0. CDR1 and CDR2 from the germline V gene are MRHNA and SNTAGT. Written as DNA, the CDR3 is TGTGCCAGCAGTGACGGGACTAGCGGGGGGAATGAGCAGTTCTTC. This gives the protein CASSDGTSGGNEQFF.

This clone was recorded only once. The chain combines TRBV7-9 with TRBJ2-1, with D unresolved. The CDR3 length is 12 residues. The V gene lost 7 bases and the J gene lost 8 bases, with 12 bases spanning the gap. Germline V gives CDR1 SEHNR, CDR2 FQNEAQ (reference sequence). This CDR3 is CASMGYGDEQFF. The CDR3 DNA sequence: TGTGCCAGCATGGGCTATGGGGATGAGCAGTTCTTC.

The CDR3: CASGQGRYALNSPLHF. The CDR3 nucleotides are TGTGCCAGCGGACAGGGTCGATACGCCTTGAATTCACCCCTCCACTTT. This rearrangement joins TRBV28 to TRBJ1-6; TRBD1 matches 8 bases. Germline V gives CDR1 MDHEN, CDR2 SYDVKM. J was trimmed by 7 bases and V by 8 bases; bases with no gene match: 13. The CDR3 spans 16 residues.

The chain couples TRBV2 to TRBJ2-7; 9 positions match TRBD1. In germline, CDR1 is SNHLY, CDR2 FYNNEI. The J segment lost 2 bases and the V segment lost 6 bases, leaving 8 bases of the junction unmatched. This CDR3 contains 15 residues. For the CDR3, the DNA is TGTGCCAGCAGGGTATGGACAGGGGATACCTACGAGCAGTACTTC. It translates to CASRVWTGDTYEQYF.

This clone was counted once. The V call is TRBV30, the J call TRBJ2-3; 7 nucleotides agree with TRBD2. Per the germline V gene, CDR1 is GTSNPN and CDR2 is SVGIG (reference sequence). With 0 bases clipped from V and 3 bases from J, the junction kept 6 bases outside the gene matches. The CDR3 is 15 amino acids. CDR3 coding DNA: TGTGCCTGGAGTGTACTTGGGGGGGGAACAGATACGCAGTATTTT. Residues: CAWSVLGGGTDTQYF.

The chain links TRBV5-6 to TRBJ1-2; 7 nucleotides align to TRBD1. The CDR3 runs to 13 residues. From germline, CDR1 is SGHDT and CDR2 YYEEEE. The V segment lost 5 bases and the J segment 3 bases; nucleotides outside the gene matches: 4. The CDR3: CASRWTGYYGYTF. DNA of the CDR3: TGTGCCAGCAGGTGGACAGGCTACTATGGCTACACCTTC.

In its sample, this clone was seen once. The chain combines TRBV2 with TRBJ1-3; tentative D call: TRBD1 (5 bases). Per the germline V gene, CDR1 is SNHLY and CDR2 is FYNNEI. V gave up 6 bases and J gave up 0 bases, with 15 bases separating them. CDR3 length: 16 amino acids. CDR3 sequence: CASRASTVYSGNTIYF. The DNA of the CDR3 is TGTGCCAGCAGGGCTTCGACAGTTTACTCTGGAAACACCATATATTTT.

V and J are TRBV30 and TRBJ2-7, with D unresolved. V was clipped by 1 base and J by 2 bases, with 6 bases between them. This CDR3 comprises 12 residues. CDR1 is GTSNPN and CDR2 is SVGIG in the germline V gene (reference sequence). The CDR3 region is CAWSGQTYEQYF. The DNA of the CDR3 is TGTGCCTGGAGTGGACAAACCTACGAGCAGTACTTC. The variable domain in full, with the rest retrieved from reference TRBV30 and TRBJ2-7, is SQTIHQWPATLVQPVGSPLSLECTVEGTSNPNLYWYRQAAGRGLQLLFYSVGIGQISSEVPQNLSASRPQDRQFILSSKKLLLSDSGFYLCAWSGQTYEQYFGPGTRLTVT.

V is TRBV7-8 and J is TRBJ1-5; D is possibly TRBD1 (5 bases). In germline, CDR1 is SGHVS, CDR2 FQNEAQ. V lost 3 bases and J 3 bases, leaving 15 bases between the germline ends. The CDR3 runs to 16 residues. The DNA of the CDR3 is TGTGCCAGCAGCTTTGGCTTCGGGACGGTCAATCAGCCCCAGCATTTT. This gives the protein CASSFGFGTVNQPQHF.

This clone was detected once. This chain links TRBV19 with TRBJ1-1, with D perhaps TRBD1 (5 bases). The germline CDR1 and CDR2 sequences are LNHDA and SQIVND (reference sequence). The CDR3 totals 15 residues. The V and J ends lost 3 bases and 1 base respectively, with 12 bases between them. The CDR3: CASSILGTANTEAFF. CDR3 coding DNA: TGTGCCAGTAGTATTCTGGGGACGGCGAACACTGAAGCTTTCTTT.

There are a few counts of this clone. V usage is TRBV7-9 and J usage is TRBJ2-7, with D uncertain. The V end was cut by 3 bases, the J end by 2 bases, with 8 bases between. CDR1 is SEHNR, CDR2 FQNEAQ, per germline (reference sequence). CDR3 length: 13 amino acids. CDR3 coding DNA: TGTGCCAGCAGCTTTTTCGGGCCCTACGAGCAGTACTTC. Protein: CASSFFGPYEQYF.

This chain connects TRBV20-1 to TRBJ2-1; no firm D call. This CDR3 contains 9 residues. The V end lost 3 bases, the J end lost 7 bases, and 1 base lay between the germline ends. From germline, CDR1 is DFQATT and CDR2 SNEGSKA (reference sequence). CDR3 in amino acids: CSASNEQFF. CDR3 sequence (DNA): TGCAGTGCTAGTAATGAGCAGTTCTTC.

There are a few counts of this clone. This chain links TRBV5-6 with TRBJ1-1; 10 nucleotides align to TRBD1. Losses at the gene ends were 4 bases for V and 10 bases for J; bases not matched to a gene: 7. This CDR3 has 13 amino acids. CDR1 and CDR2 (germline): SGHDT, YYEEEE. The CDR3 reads CASSALTGGRAFF. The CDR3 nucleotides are TGTGCCAGCAGCGCCCTGACAGGGGGCAGAGCTTTCTTT.

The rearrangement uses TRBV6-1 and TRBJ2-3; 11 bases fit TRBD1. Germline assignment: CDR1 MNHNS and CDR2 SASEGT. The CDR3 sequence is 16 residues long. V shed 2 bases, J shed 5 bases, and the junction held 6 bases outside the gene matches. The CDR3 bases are TGTGCCAGCAGTGAAAGCCGGACAGGGGGCGTAGATACGCAGTATTTT. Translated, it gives CASSESRTGGVDTQYF.

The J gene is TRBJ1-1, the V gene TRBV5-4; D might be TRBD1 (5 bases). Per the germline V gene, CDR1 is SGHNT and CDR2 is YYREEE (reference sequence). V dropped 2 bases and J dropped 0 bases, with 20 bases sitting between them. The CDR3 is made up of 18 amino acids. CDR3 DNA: TGTGCCAGCAGCTTAGTACTCCACTCCGGGGGGATGAACACTGAAGCTTTCTTT. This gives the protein CASSLVLHSGGMNTEAFF.

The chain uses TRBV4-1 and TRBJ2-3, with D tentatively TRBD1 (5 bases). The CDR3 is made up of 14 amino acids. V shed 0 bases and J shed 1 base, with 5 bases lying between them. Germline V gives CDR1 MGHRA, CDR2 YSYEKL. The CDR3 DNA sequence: TGCGCCAGCAGCCAAGAAGGGGGCACAGATACGCAGTATTTT. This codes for CASSQEGGTDTQYF.

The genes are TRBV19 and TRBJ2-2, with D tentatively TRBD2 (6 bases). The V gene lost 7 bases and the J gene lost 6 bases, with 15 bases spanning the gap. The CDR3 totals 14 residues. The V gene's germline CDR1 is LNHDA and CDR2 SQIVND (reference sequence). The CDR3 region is CASISAGRSGELFF. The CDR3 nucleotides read TGTGCCAGTATTTCGGCGGGGCGGTCCGGGGAGCTGTTTTTT.

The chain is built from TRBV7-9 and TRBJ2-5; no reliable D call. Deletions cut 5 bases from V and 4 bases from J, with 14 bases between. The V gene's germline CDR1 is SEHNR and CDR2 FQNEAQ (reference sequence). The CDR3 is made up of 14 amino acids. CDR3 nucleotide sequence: TGTGCCAGCAGCCCCATTCGTAAACCAGAGACCCAGTACTTC. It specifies CASSPIRKPETQYF.

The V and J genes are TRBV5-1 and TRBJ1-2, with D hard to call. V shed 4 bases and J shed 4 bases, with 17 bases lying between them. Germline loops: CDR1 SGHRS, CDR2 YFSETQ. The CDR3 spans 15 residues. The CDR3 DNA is TGCGCCAGCAGCCCCCGTGGCAGAGACATCTATGGCTACACCTTC. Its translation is CASSPRGRDIYGYTF.

CDR3 in DNA: TGTGCCAGCAGTTTGGGGAGGAACCTCTACAATGAGCAGTTCTTC. Encoded protein: CASSLGRNLYNEQFF. The chain carries TRBV28 and TRBJ2-1; possible D gene TRBD2, 6 bases. Germline lookup yields CDR1 MDHEN and CDR2 SYDVKM. V was shortened by 3 bases and J by 3 bases, with 12 bases between the two germline ends. There are 15 residues in the CDR3.

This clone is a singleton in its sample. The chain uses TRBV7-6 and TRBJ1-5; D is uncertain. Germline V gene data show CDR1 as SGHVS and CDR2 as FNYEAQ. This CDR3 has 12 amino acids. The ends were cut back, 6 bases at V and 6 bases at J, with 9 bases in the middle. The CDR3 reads CASSFIGQPQHF. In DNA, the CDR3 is TGTGCCAGCAGTTTCATAGGTCAGCCCCAGCATTTT.